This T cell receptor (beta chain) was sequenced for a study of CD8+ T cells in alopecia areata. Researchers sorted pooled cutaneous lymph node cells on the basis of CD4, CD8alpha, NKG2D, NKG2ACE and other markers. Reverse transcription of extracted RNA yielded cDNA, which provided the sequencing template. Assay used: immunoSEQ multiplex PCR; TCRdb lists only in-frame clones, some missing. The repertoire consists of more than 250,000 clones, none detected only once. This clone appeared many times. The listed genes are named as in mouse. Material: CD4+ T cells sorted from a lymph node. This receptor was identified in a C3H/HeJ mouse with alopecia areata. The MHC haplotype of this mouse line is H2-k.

The sequenced part of the CDR3 DNA is TGTGCTAGCAGTGAGGACAAAAACACA. Protein sequence: CASSEDKNT. The full-length CDR3 reads as CASSEDKNTEVFF. The rearrangement links TRBV17 to TRBJ1-1; maybe TRBD1 (5 bases). The read terminates 4 residues before the CDR3 end, so the remaining end is supplied by the germline J gene. V dropped 5 bases and J dropped 1 base, with 8 bases sitting between them. The germline gives CDR1 MNHDT, CDR2 YYDKIL. The CDR3 is 13 residues long. The full variable domain, its missing parts supplied by reference TRBV17 and TRBJ1-1, is DTTVKQNPRYKLARVGKPVNLICSQTMNHDTMYWYQKKPNQAPKLLLFYYDKILNREADTFEKFQSSRPNNSFCSLYIGSAGLEYSAMYLCASSEDKNTEVFFGKGTRLTVV.